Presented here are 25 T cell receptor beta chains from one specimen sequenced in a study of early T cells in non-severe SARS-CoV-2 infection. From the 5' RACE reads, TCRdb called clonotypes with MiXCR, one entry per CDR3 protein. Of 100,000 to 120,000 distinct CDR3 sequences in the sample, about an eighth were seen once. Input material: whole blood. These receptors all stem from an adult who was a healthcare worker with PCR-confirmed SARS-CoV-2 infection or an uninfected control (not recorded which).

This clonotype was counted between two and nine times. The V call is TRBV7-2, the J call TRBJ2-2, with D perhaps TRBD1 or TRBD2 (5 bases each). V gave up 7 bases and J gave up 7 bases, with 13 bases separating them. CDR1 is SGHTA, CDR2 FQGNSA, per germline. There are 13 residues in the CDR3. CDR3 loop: CASTYLGGGELFF. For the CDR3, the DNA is TGTGCCAGCACCTACCTTGGGGGCGGGGAGCTGTTTTTT. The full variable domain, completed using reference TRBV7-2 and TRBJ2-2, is GAGVSQSPSNKVTEKGKDVELRCDPISGHTALYWYRQSLGQGLEFLIYFQGNSAPDKSGLPSDRFSAERTGGSVSTLTIQRTQQEDSAVYLCASTYLGGGELFFGEGSRLTVL.

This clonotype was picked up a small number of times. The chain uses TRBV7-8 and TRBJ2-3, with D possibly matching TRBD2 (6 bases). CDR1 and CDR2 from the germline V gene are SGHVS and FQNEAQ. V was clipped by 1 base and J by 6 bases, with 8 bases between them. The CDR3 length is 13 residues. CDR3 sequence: CASSLGLGDTQYF. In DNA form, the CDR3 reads TGTGCCAGCAGCTTAGGACTAGGGGATACGCAGTATTTT.

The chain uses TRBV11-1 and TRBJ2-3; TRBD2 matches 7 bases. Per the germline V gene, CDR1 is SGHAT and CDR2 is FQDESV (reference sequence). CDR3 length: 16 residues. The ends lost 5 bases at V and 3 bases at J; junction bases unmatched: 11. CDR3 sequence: CASSIFGGRGTDTQYF. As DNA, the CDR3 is TGTGCCAGCAGCATCTTCGGCGGGAGAGGAACAGATACGCAGTATTTT. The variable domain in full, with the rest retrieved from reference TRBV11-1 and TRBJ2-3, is EAEVAQSPRYKITEKSQAVAFWCDPISGHATLYWYRQILGQGPELLVQFQDESVVDDSQLPKDRFSAERLKGVDSTLKIQPAELGDSAMYLCASSIFGGRGTDTQYFGPGTRLTVL.

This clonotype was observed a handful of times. CDR3 sequence reads: CASSGGTVGEAFF. DNA for the CDR3: TGTGCCAGCAGCGGCGGGACAGTCGGTGAAGCTTTCTTT. The chain links TRBV9 to TRBJ1-1, with 7 bases identical to TRBD1. V trimming: 3 bases; J trimming: 7 bases; junction bases outside the gene matches: 6. This CDR3 is built from 13 residues. Germline values: CDR1 SGDLS, CDR2 YYNGEE. The entire variable domain, with the rest obtained from reference TRBV9 and TRBJ1-1, is as follows: DSGVTQTPKHLITATGQRVTLRCSPRSGDLSVYWYQQSLDQGLQFLIQYYNGEERAKGNILERFSAQQFPDLHSELNLSSLELGDSALYFCASSGGTVGEAFFGQGTRLTVV.

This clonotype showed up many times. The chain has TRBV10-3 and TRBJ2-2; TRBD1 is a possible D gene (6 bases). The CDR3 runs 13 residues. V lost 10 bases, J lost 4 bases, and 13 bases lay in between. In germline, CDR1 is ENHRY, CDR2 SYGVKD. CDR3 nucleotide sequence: TGTGCCACACACAGGGACGGCACCGGGGAGCTGTTTTTT. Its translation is CATHRDGTGELFF.

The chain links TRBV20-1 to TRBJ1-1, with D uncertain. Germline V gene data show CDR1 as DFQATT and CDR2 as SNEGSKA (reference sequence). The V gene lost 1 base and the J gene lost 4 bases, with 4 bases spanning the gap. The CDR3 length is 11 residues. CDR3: CSARAGTEAFF. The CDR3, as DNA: TGCAGTGCTAGAGCCGGCACTGAAGCTTTCTTT.

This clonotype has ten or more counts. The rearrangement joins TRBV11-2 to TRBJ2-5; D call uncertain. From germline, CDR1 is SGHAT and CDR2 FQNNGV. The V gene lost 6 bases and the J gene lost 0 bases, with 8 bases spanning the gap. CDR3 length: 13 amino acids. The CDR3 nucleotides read TGTGCCAGCAGAAACGGGTACCAAGAGACCCAGTACTTC. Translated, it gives CASRNGYQETQYF.

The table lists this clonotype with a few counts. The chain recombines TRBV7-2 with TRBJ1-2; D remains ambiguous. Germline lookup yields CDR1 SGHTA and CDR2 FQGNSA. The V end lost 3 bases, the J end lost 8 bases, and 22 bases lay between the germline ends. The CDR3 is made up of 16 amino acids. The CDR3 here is CASSLPAPRVNQGYTF. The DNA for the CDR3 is TGTGCCAGCAGCTTGCCGGCCCCGAGAGTTAATCAGGGCTACACCTTC. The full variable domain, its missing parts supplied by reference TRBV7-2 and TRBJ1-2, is GAGVSQSPSNKVTEKGKDVELRCDPISGHTALYWYRQSLGQGLEFLIYFQGNSAPDKSGLPSDRFSAERTGGSVSTLTIQRTQQEDSAVYLCASSLPAPRVNQGYTFGSGTRLTVV.

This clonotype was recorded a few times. This chain's CDR3 is CASTSGRSEQYF. The CDR3, as DNA: TGTGCCAGCACTAGCGGGAGAAGCGAGCAGTACTTC. The rearrangement uses TRBV6-5 and TRBJ2-7; TRBD2 matches at 10 bases. V shed 7 bases, J shed 6 bases, and the junction held 3 bases outside the gene matches. The CDR3 loop spans 12 amino acids. Looked up from germline, CDR1 is MNHEY and CDR2 is SVGAGI.

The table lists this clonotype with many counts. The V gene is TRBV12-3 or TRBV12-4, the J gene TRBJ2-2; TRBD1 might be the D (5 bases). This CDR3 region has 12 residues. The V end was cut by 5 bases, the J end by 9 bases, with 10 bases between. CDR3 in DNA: TGTGCCAGCAGTATCAGACAGAGGGAGCTGTTTTTT. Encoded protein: CASSIRQRELFF.

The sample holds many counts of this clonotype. The CDR3 spells CASSILENTGELFF. CDR3 in DNA: TGTGCCAGTAGTATCTTAGAGAACACCGGGGAGCTGTTTTTT. This chain joins TRBV19 and TRBJ2-2; D uncertain. CDR3 size: 14 residues. V was trimmed by 3 bases and J by 1 base, leaving 6 bases between them. In germline, CDR1 is LNHDA, CDR2 SQIVND (reference sequence).

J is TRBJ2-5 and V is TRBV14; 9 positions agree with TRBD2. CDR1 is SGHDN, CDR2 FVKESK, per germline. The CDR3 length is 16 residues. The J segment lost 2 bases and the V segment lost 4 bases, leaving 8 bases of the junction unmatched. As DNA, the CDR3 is TGTGCCAGCAGCCGCAGACTAGCGGCCACTCAAGAGACCCAGTACTTC. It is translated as CASSRRLAATQETQYF.

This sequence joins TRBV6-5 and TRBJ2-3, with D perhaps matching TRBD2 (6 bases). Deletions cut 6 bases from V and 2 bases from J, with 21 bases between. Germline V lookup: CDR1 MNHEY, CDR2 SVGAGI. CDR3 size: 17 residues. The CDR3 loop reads CASRPRLGEADTDTQYF. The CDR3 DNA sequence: TGTGCCAGCAGACCCCGCCTCGGGGAGGCGGACACAGATACGCAGTATTTT.

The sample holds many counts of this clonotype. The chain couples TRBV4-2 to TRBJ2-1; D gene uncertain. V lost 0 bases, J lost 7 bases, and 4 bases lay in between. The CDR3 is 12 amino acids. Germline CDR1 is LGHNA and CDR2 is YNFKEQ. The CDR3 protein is CASSQEENEQFF. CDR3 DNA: TGTGCCAGCAGCCAAGAGGAGAATGAGCAGTTCTTC.

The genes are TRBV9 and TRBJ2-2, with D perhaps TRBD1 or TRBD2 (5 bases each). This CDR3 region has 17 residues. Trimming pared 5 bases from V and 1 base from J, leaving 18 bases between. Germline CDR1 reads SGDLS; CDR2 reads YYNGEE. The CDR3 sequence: CASSLSRSRGNTGELFF. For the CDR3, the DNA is TGTGCCAGCAGTTTGTCTAGGTCGAGGGGGAACACCGGGGAGCTGTTTTTT.

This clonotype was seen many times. CDR3 region: CASRGDRGQTGELFF. The CDR3 bases are TGTGCCAGCAGAGGGGACAGGGGGCAGACCGGGGAGCTGTTTTTT. V is TRBV6-1 and J is TRBJ2-2; 12 bases match TRBD1. This CDR3 spans 15 amino acids. Germline V gene data show CDR1 as MNHNS and CDR2 as SASEGT. Trimming took 6 bases from V and 5 from J; bases not matched to a gene: 4.

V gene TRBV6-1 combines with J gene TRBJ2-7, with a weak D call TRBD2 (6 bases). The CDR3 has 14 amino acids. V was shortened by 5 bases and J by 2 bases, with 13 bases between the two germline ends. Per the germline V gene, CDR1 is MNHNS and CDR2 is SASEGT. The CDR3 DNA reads TGTGCCAGCAGTCCGGCGGGGACGACCTACGAGCAGTACTTC. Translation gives CASSPAGTTYEQYF.

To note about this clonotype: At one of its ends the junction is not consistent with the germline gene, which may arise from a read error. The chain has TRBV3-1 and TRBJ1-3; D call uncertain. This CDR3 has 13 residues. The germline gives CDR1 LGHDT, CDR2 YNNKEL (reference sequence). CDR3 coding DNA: TGTGCCAGCAGCTTCGGCTCTGGAAGCACCATATATTTT. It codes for CASSFGSGSTIYF.

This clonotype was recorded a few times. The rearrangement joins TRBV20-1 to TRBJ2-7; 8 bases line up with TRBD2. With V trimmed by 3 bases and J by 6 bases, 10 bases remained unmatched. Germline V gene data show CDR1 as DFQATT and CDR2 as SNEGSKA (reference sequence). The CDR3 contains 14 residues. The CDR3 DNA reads TGCAGTGCTAGTTCAACTAGCGGATCTAGCGAGCAGTACTTC. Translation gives CSASSTSGSSEQYF.

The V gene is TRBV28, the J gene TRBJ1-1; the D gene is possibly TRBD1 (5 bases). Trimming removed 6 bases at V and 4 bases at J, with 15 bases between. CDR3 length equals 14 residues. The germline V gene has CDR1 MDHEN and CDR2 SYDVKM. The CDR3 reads CASRRQRESTEAFF. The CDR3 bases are TGTGCCAGCAGGCGACAGAGGGAAAGCACTGAAGCTTTCTTT.

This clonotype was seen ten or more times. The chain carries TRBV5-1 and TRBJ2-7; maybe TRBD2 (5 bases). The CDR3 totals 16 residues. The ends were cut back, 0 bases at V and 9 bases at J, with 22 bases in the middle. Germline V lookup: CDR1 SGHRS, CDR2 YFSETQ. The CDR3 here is CASSLEVRVDIRGQYF. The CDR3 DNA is TGCGCCAGCAGCTTGGAGGTCCGGGTCGACATCCGGGGGCAGTACTTC.

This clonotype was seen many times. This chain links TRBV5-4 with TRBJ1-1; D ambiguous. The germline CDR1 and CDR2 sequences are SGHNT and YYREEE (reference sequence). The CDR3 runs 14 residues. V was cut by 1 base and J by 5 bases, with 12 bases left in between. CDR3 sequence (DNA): TGTGCCAGCAGCTTGCAGAGCGGGATTACTGAAGCTTTCTTT. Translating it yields CASSLQSGITEAFF.

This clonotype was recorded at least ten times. CDR3 protein: CASYVPGHLNTEAFF. CDR3 bases: TGTGCCAGCTACGTACCGGGACACCTGAACACTGAAGCTTTCTTT. The V gene is TRBV2, the J gene TRBJ1-1; tentatively, D is TRBD1 (6 bases). Per the germline V gene, CDR1 is SNHLY and CDR2 is FYNNEI. V lost 8 bases and J lost 0, with 16 bases in between. The CDR3 totals 15 residues.

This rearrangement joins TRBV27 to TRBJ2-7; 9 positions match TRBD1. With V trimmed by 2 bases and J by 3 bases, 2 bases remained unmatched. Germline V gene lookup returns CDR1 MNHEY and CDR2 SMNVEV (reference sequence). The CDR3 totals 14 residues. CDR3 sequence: CASSLDRGYYEQYF. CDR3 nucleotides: TGTGCCAGCAGTTTAGACAGGGGGTACTACGAGCAGTACTTC.

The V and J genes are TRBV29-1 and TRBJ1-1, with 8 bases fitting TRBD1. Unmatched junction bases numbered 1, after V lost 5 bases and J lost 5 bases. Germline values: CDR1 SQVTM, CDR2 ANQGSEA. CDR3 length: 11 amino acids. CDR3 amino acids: CSVTGGTEAFF. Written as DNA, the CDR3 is TGCAGCGTTACAGGGGGAACTGAAGCTTTCTTT.